This T cell receptor beta chain was identified during a study of T-cell reconstitution after alpha-beta-depleted transplantation in children. This CDR3 is built from 17 residues. The junction had 10 bases not matched to a gene; V was cut back by 2 bases and J by 4 bases. The V gene's germline CDR1 is SGHTA and CDR2 FQGTGA. Molecular barcoding with unique molecular identifiers was used for the TCRbeta library. One entry per CDR3 protein, called by TCRdb with MiXCR from the PCR reads. Among around 400,000 distinct CDR3 sequences, roughly 11% were seen once, and the ten largest hold about 5%. There are a few counts of this clonotype.

The sequences come from PBMCs from the stem cell graft donor, collected from the stem cell graft. The sequence derives from a human donor who donated a stem cell graft to a child with acute myeloid leukemia. The V and J genes are TRBV7-3 and TRBJ2-1; 8 nucleotides match TRBD2. The CDR3 reads CASSLGPAGDHYNEQFF. The DNA of the CDR3 is TGTGCCAGCAGCTTAGGACCAGCGGGGGACCATTACAATGAGCAGTTCTTC.